This T cell receptor beta chain stems from a study of tumor-infiltrating lymphocytes in primary liver carcinoma. Study-wide background: The tumors, T1-T3 N0M0 lesions, were 4.2 to 10 cm across.

General study results and limits: Only about 7.5-24% of top clones showed up in all five tumor regions.

From 20-30 mg of unsorted bulk tissue, DNA and RNA were co-extracted together. Enrolled patients were chronically infected with HBV and treatment-naive. Collection of samples drew on five separate regions of each tumor. There are 16 residues in the CDR3. Looked up from germline, CDR1 is MDHEN and CDR2 is SYDVKM. Synthesis of TCR beta cDNA was carried out from 500 ng total RNA with a constant-region primer. For TCR beta, libraries were produced by three nested multiplex PCR rounds using slightly modified ARM-PCR. Each of the first two PCR rounds ran nine to ten cycles with TRBV1-TRBV30 forward and C-beta reverse primers. A single record per CDR3 protein comes from TCRdb applying MiXCR to the multiplex PCR reads. The table records 90,000 to 140,000 distinct CDR3 sequences, around 83% of them present only once. This clonotype showed up just a few times. Antigen: not known. A much larger clone sits a single nucleotide away, making a read error possible.

This chain joins TRBV28 and TRBJ2-7; 12 nucleotides align to TRBD2. Sample: liver tumor tissue from sampling region 3. This sample's subset: tumor region T3, left-lateral pole. The receptor's source is a man in his forties or fifties with primary liver carcinoma and hepatitis B virus infection. CDR3 region: CVSSLRTSGMLREQYF. CDR3 nucleotides: TGTGTCAGCAGTTTAAGGACTAGCGGGATGTTGCGCGAGCAGTACTTC.